This T cell receptor (beta chain) was identified during a study of Ad26.COV2.S vaccination and SARS-CoV-2 variants. Study-level background: Once or twice, 56 days apart, Ad26.COV2.S was delivered intramuscularly.

Treatment denoted: roughly 19 received Ad26.COV2.S at low or high dose, single or two shots; about five received placebo; per-sample allocation not given. At day 63 after the first vaccine or placebo injection, samples were drawn. Donation came from an adult in Boston who was aged 18-55 years. The vaccine antigen was prefusion-stabilized Wuhan SARS-CoV-2 spike. A note on this clone: The target antigen is unknown.

Study-level results: For non-spike TCRs, breadth in vaccine recipients resembled that in placebo recipients.

Germline values: CDR1 SGHTA, CDR2 FQGNSA. The length of the CDR3 is 14 residues. V lost 2 bases to trimming and J lost 4 bases, with 12 bases between them. Sequencing was performed with immunoSEQ multiplex PCR; in TCRdb, only in-frame clones are kept and a portion is missing. Of hundreds of thousands of clones in the sample, about 91% were seen once. The source was peripheral blood, collected in a trial of Ad26.COV2.S vaccine versus placebo. The chain has TRBV7-2 and TRBJ2-7; unclear D gene. The receptor was derived from a person aged 18 to 59 who received the Ad26.COV2.S COVID-19 vaccine or a placebo. CDR3 sequence (DNA): TGTGCCAGCAGCTTATCGTCAGCCGGATACGAGCAGTACTTC. As protein: CASSLSSAGYEQYF. The variable domain in full, completed from reference TRBV7-2 and TRBJ2-7, reads GAGVSQSPSNKVTEKGKDVELRCDPISGHTALYWYRQSLGQGLEFLIYFQGNSAPDKSGLPSDRFSAERTGGSVSTLTIQRTQQEDSAVYLCASSLSSAGYEQYFGPGTRLTVT.